This record looks at one TCR beta chain sequence and its context. The data stem from a study of blood T cell repertoires in COVID-19. Germline CDR1 is LNHDA and CDR2 is SQIVND (reference sequence). V shed 5 bases and J shed 5 bases, with 10 bases lying between them. This CDR3 contains 13 residues. Clinical history reported by participants formed the basis on which cohorts were assigned. The method was immunoSEQ multiplex PCR; TCRdb's version includes in-frame clones alone and lacks a portion of them. The sample lists more than 350,000 clones, approximately 87% occurring once. The chain employs TRBV19 and TRBJ1-3; D is uncertain. Sequencing was performed on PBMCs or T cells enriched from blood (not recorded which). The source of this sequence is a woman aged 45-65 years who had recovered from COVID-19. CDR3 DNA: TGTGCCAGTAGTTTTCGACAACGAAACACCATATATTTT. It yields the protein CASSFRQRNTIYF.